This TCR beta chain was retrieved from a study of Tregs in tolerant kidney transplant recipients. General observations from the study: Some patients' samples used different primers over time, so nucleotide sequences weren't comparable. Validation in larger populations is needed because few patients were studied. The most relevant donor-specific Treg TCRbeta repertoire apparently came from expansion with activated donor B cells.

J gave up 5 bases and V 5 bases, and 16 bases lay outside the gene matches. CDR1 SEHNR and CDR2 FQNEAQ come from the germline V gene (reference sequence). The CDR3 loop spans 17 amino acids. The data were produced by immunoSEQ multiplex PCR, yet TCRdb's version contains in-frame clones alone and is incomplete. The sample includes approximately 90,000 clones, approximately 93% of them seen just once. Mixed chimerism was transient after nonmyeloablative marrow transplants from related graft donors. Concerning this clone: Its target is unknown.

The rearrangement uses TRBV7-9 and TRBJ1-1; 8 bases line up with TRBD1. This clonotype was sampled from a human patient who received a combined kidney and bone marrow transplant. Some of these T cells may belong to the graft donor. The sample was CD4+ T cells from blood (PBMCs), taken 12 months after the transplant. The CDR3 bases are TGTGCCAGCAGCCACAGGACAGGGAGGGTGTTAGGGACTGAAGCTTTCTTT. Translated, it gives CASSHRTGRVLGTEAFF.